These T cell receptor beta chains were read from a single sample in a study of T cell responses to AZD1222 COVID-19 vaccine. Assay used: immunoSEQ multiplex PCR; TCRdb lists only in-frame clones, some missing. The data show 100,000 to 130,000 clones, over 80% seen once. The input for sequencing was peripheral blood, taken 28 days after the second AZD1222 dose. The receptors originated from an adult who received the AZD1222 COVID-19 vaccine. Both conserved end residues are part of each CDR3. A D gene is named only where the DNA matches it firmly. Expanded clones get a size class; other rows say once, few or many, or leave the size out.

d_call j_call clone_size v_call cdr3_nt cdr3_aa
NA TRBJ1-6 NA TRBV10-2 TGCGCCAGCAGGCCACCTCGCAGCTCCTATAATTCACCCCTCCACTTT CASRPPRSSYNSPLHF
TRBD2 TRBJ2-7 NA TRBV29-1 TGCAGCGTCCTAGCGGACTCCTACGAGCAGTACTTC CSVLADSYEQYF
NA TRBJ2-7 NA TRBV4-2 TGTGCCAGCAGCCAAGATGACTACGAGCAGTACTTC CASSQDDYEQYF
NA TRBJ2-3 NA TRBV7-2 TGTGCCAGCAGCCCGAAGGGGGGGCCTGCAGATACGCAGTATTTT CASSPKGGPADTQYF
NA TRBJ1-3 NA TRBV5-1 TGCGCCAGCAGCCTGGACAGATCTGTCTCTGGAAACACCATATATTTT CASSLDRSVSGNTIYF
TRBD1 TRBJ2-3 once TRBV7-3 TGTGCCAGCAGCTTGACCGGGACAGGGGGTACAGATACGCAGTATTTT CASSLTGTGGTDTQYF
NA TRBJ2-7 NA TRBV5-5 TGTGCCAGCAGCTTCTTGACTTCCCCCTACGAGCAGTACTTC CASSFLTSPYEQYF
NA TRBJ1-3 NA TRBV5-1 TGCGCCAGCAGCTTGGGGACCCCTGTGGGAAACACCATATATTTT CASSLGTPVGNTIYF
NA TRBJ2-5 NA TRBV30 TGTGCCTGGAGGAGACAGCAAGAGACCCAGTACTTC CAWRRQQETQYF
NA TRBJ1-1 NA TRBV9 TGTGCCAGCAGCGTAGGCCCGGCAGGGGCTGAAGCTTTCTTT CASSVGPAGAEAFF
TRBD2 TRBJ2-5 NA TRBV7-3 TGTGCCAGCAGCTTAATCGCGCGGGGGGGCACGGAGACCCAGTACTTC CASSLIARGGTETQYF